These T cell receptor beta chains were read from a single sample in a study of T cells in Graves' hyperthyroidism and ophthalmopathy. TCRdb analysed the multiplex PCR reads with MiXCR anew, one entry per CDR3 protein. There are roughly 350,000 distinct CDR3 sequences in the sample; roughly 15% occur only once, and around a fifth lies in the top ten. The sequenced material came from blood. All receptors come from a woman in her thirties with Graves' ophthalmopathy. The CDR3 runs from the conserved cysteine through the conserved F or W. Fields, in order: clone size, J gene, CDR3 length, D gene, V gene, CDR3 DNA, CDR3 protein. The D gene is left open where the match is weak. The size of a clone is reported for some rows only, either as once, few or many, or as a class for expanded clones.

>-|TRBJ2-1|17|-|TRBV25-1
TGTGCCAGCAGTGAATCCGCGGCCCGGACCTCCTACAATGAGCAGTTCTTC
CASSESAARTSYNEQFF
>few|TRBJ1-6|15|-|TRBV7-2
TGTGCCAGCAGCTTATCGGCAGGAATAAATTCACCCCTCCACTTT
CASSLSAGINSPLHF
>-|TRBJ1-6|15|-|TRBV3-1
TGTGCCAGCAGCCAAGGTCCGGGGAATAATTCACCCCGCCACTTT
CASSQGPGNNSPRHF
>few|TRBJ1-3|14|-|TRBV7-2
TGTGCCAGCAGCCAGACGTACTATGGAAACACCATATATTTT
CASSQTYYGNTIYF
>many|TRBJ2-3|14|-|TRBV5-4
TGTGCCAGCAAAGATAACGGTCTCGGAGATACGCAGTATTTT
CASKDNGLGDTQYF
>-|TRBJ1-5|17|-|TRBV7-9
TGTGCCAGCAGCTTAAGGAAGAGGGACACCTACAATCAGCCCCAGCATTTT
CASSLRKRDTYNQPQHF
>few|TRBJ2-2|15|TRBD1|TRBV6-1
TGTGCCAGCAGCCGACAGGGTTCGTGGACCGGGGAGCTGTTTTTT
CASSRQGSWTGELFF
>-|TRBJ1-6|14|-|TRBV12-3/TRBV12-4
TGTGCCGGCAGGGACGGAGAGCGTGATTCACCCCTCCACTTT
CAGRDGERDSPLHF
>many|TRBJ1-1|17|-|TRBV30
TGTGCCTGGAAGTCCCAGTGGTCACAGGCCTTGAACACTGAAGCTTTCTTT
CAWKSQWSQALNTEAFF
>many|TRBJ2-5|19|TRBD2|TRBV7-2
TGTGCCAGCAGTCAGATAGGGGTTGGGGTAGCGGGGGGTCAAGAGACCCAGTACTTC
CASSQIGVGVAGGQETQYF
>many|TRBJ2-7|17|-|TRBV7-2
TGTGCCAGCAGCTTAGTTGGTGGGGGACCATCGCCCGAGGGGCAGTACTTC
CASSLVGGGPSPEGQYF
>few|TRBJ2-1|12|-|TRBV20-1
TGCAGTGCGGGGGAAACCTACAATGAGCAGTTCTTC
CSAGETYNEQFF
>-|TRBJ2-1|14|TRBD2|TRBV20-1
TGCAGTGCACGAGCGGGGGGGCGATCTAGTGAGCAGTTCTTC
CSARAGGRSSEQFF
>-|TRBJ2-3|15|TRBD1|TRBV6-1
TGTGCCAGCACTTTAACAGGGGCCCTCACAGATACGCAGTATTTT
CASTLTGALTDTQYF
>few|TRBJ2-1|17|-|TRBV2
TGTGCCAGCACCGAATATAATTTGGGACTCCTCAACAATGAGCAGTTCTTC
CASTEYNLGLLNNEQFF
>many|TRBJ1-5|16|-|TRBV5-6
TGTGCCAGCAGTTTGCAATCGGGACCCCCGACCAGGCCCCAGCATTTT
CASSLQSGPPTRPQHF
>-|TRBJ2-1|16|TRBD2|TRBV20-1
TGCAGTGCTAGAGATTCACGCGGGGGACCCTACAATGAGCAGTTCTTC
CSARDSRGGPYNEQFF
>-|TRBJ2-1|15|TRBD2|TRBV20-1
TGCAGTGCTAAGAATTTGCGGGGGGGCCACAATGAGCAGTTCTTC
CSAKNLRGGHNEQFF
>many|TRBJ2-2|14|-|TRBV5-1
TGCGCCAGCAAAGCCCAGGGTGGCACCGGGGAGCTGTTTTTT
CASKAQGGTGELFF
>many|TRBJ1-4|14|-|TRBV20-1
TGCAGTGCCCCGTCAGGGGCTGCTAATGAAAAACTGTTTTTT
CSAPSGAANEKLFF
>many|TRBJ1-5|16|TRBD1|TRBV24-1
TGTGCCACCAGTGATTCCAGACAGGGGCCCAATCAGCCCCAGCATTTT
CATSDSRQGPNQPQHF
>few|TRBJ1-6|15|-|TRBV9
TGTGCCAGCAGCGTCGACAGGCCAGATAATTCACCCCTCCACTTT
CASSVDRPDNSPLHF
>-|TRBJ1-1|16|-|TRBV6-2/TRBV6-3
TGTGCCAGCACAATTAGGGGAAACAGACGTTCCACTGAAGCTTTCTTT
CASTIRGNRRSTEAFF
>-|TRBJ2-7|15|-|TRBV5-6
TGTGCCAGCAGCTTGGGCCACCCAGGGCCAAACGAGCAGTACTTC
CASSLGHPGPNEQYF
>many|TRBJ1-2|14|-|TRBV5-1
TGCGCCAGCAGCCAAGGACAGTCTAACTATGGCTACACCTTC
CASSQGQSNYGYTF
>many|TRBJ2-7|16|-|TRBV3-1
TGTGCCAGCAGCCAAGATAGAGGGTGGGACACAGACGAGCAGTACTTC
CASSQDRGWDTDEQYF
>few|TRBJ2-5|12|-|TRBV29-1
TGCAGCCTCTCCCACGCCCAAGAGACCCAGTACTTC
CSLSHAQETQYF